The rows below give T cell receptor beta chains drawn from one sample of a study of T cells in Graves' hyperthyroidism and ophthalmopathy. TCRdb ran MiXCR on the multiplex PCR reads and lists one entry per CDR3 protein. Here the sample spans hundreds of thousands of distinct CDR3 sequences, approximately 15% being singletons. Sequencing was performed on blood. The receptors originated from a woman aged 18-29 years with Graves' hyperthyroidism. CDR3s include the opening cysteine and the closing phenylalanine or tryptophan. D genes are given only for firm matches. The size of a clone is reported for some rows only, either as once, few or many, or as a class for expanded clones.

CDR3nt | CDR3aa | j_gene | abundance | d_gene | v_gene
TGTGCCAGCAGTCCGGACTACCGAGTCAACAATGAGCAGTTCTTC | CASSPDYRVNNEQFF | TRBJ2-1 | many | . | TRBV7-2
TGCAGTGCTAGTGGGTCGCGGGCCTACGAGCAGTACTTC | CSASGSRAYEQYF | TRBJ2-7 | many | . | TRBV20-1
TGTGCCAGCTCACCACCTCTGCCCCAGAATCAGCCCCAGCATTTT | CASSPPLPQNQPQHF | TRBJ1-5 | many | . | TRBV18
TGCAGTGCTAGAGATTTCACAGGGGGCTCCTACGAGCAGTACTTC | CSARDFTGGSYEQYF | TRBJ2-7 | many | TRBD1 | TRBV20-1
TGTGCCTGCCGAAAAGGGAGGTACGGCGGTATGAACACTGAAGCTTTCTTT | CACRKGRYGGMNTEAFF | TRBJ1-1 | many | . | TRBV28
TGTGCCAGCAGCTTAAAAGGGGGCACTGAAGCTTTCTTT | CASSLKGGTEAFF | TRBJ1-1 | many | . | TRBV13
TGTGCCAGCAGCTTGGACAGGGGAATCGTTTATGGCTACACCTTC | CASSLDRGIVYGYTF | TRBJ1-2 | . | TRBD1 | TRBV5-4
TGTGCCAGCTCACCCTCGAGGGACGAAGCTTTCTTT | CASSPSRDEAFF | TRBJ1-1 | many | . | TRBV18
TGTGCCAGTACGAACAGCGAGCTTTCTAGCACAGATACGCAGTATTTT | CASTNSELSSTDTQYF | TRBJ2-3 | once | . | TRBV19
TGCGCCAGCAGCCGATCGACAGGGAGCTCTGGAAACACCATATATTTT | CASSRSTGSSGNTIYF | TRBJ1-3 | . | TRBD1 | TRBV4-1
TGTGCCAGCAGCGCCAGCGGGAGGGCCATAGATACGCAGTATTTT | CASSASGRAIDTQYF | TRBJ2-3 | many | TRBD2 | TRBV7-8
TGCAGTGCTAGAGAGGCAGGGAGCTCCTACGAGCAGTACTTC | CSAREAGSSYEQYF | TRBJ2-7 | many | . | TRBV20-1
TGTGCCAGCAGTTTAGAATGGGGCTCCTACAATGAGCAGTTCTTC | CASSLEWGSYNEQFF | TRBJ2-1 | . | . | TRBV12-3/TRBV12-4
TGTGCCAGCAGTGACTCCTATAATTCACCCCTCCACTTT | CASSDSYNSPLHF | TRBJ1-6 | many | . | TRBV3-1
TGTGCCAGCAGTATGACAGGGGGGGGGACCCAGTACTTC | CASSMTGGGTQYF | TRBJ2-5 | many | TRBD1 | TRBV12-3/TRBV12-4
TGCGCCAGCAGCTTGACAGGGTGGGAGCAGTACTTC | CASSLTGWEQYF | TRBJ2-7 | few | . | TRBV5-1
TGTGCCAGCAGTTTCCGGGTTTCTAACTATGGCTACACCTTC | CASSFRVSNYGYTF | TRBJ1-2 | many | . | TRBV12-3/TRBV12-4
TGTGCCAGCAGTTTACAGGCGGGGCCCGGGGAGCTGTTTTTT | CASSLQAGPGELFF | TRBJ2-2 | . | . | TRBV12-3/TRBV12-4
TGTGCCAGCACCCCCCTCGGGACAGGGATTCACAATGAGCAGTTCTTC | CASTPLGTGIHNEQFF | TRBJ2-1 | . | TRBD1 | TRBV6-1
TGTGCCAGCAGCTTATCGGCTAGCGGGAGTTATGAGCAGTTCTTC | CASSLSASGSYEQFF | TRBJ2-1 | . | TRBD2 | TRBV7-3
TGTGCCAGCCGTAGGGGTGGGGCCCCCTACGAGCAGTACTTC | CASRRGGAPYEQYF | TRBJ2-7 | . | . | TRBV12-3/TRBV12-4
TGTGCCAGCAGCTTAGCCGCCTGGACAGGGTCCGGGGCCAACGTCCTGACTTTC | CASSLAAWTGSGANVLTF | TRBJ2-6 | many | TRBD1 | TRBV11-2
TGTGCCAGCAGTTACTCGGAGGGGTTGAACACTGAAGCTTTCTTT | CASSYSEGLNTEAFF | TRBJ1-1 | . | . | TRBV6-2/TRBV6-3
TGTGCCTGGAGTTCTGACAGAACATCTGGGGCCAACGTCCTGACTTTC | CAWSSDRTSGANVLTF | TRBJ2-6 | many | . | TRBV30
TGCGCCAGCAGCCGAGTAGCGGGAGGAGTTGGCGAGCAGTACTTC | CASSRVAGGVGEQYF | TRBJ2-7 | few | TRBD2 | TRBV4-3
TGTGCCAGCTCACCAATCACAGATACGCAGTATTTT | CASSPITDTQYF | TRBJ2-3 | many | . | TRBV18
TGTGCCAGCAGTTTAGGGCCCAGCAGCAATCAGCCCCAGCATTTT | CASSLGPSSNQPQHF | TRBJ1-5 | many | . | TRBV12-3/TRBV12-4
TGCAGTGCCCAGCGGGGGAATCAGCCCCAGCATTTT | CSAQRGNQPQHF | TRBJ1-5 | . | . | TRBV20-1
TGTGCCAGCAGCCAAGCCCCGCCGGGAGTTGCGGGAGCAGATACGCAGTATTTT | CASSQAPPGVAGADTQYF | TRBJ2-3 | many | TRBD2 | TRBV27
TGCGCCAGCAGCCAAGGGACAGGCCCCTCGGGGGGCTACACCTTC | CASSQGTGPSGGYTF | TRBJ1-2 | many | TRBD1 | TRBV4-1
TGTGCCAGCAGCTTAGACCGGACTAGCGAAACGTACATTCAGTACTTC | CASSLDRTSETYIQYF | TRBJ2-4 | . | TRBD2 | TRBV11-2
TGTGCCAGCAGTGAATCTGCAGCGCGCTCTGGGGCCAACGTCCTGACTTTC | CASSESAARSGANVLTF | TRBJ2-6 | . | . | TRBV25-1
TGTGCCAGCAGGGCGGGGACTAGCGGAACCTACGAGCAGTACTTC | CASRAGTSGTYEQYF | TRBJ2-7 | . | TRBD2 | TRBV6-2/TRBV6-3
TGTGCCAGCAGAGGGACTAGCGGGAGGAATTACAATGAGCAGTTCTTC | CASRGTSGRNYNEQFF | TRBJ2-1 | many | TRBD2 | TRBV2
TGTGCCAGCAGCCATCAAGGATCTAGCGGGAGGTGGGAGCAGTACTTC | CASSHQGSSGRWEQYF | TRBJ2-7 | many | TRBD2 | TRBV7-2
TGTGCCAGCAGCCTATCCCGGACAGGGAGAGATACGCAGTATTTT | CASSLSRTGRDTQYF | TRBJ2-3 | many | TRBD1 | TRBV7-9
TGCAGTGCTGGAGCTTCCGCCTACGAGCAGTACTTC | CSAGASAYEQYF | TRBJ2-7 | many | . | TRBV20-1
TGTGCCAGCAGTTCCCGTTATAATTCACCCCTCCACTTT | CASSSRYNSPLHF | TRBJ1-6 | . | . | TRBV28
TGTGCCAGCAGTTTGGGGACAGGGGGCGCGGCGGATGGCTACACCTTC | CASSLGTGGAADGYTF | TRBJ1-2 | . | TRBD1 | TRBV28
TGTGCCAGCACCGAACGGACAGGGCCCTTCTATGGCTACACCTTC | CASTERTGPFYGYTF | TRBJ1-2 | many | TRBD1 | TRBV28
TGCGCCAGCAGCTTGGAGAGAGCCTACGAGCAGTACTTC | CASSLERAYEQYF | TRBJ2-7 | many | . | TRBV5-1
TGTGCCAGCTCAGAAGGACAGGGCGGTGGTGAAAAACTGTTTTTT | CASSEGQGGGEKLFF | TRBJ1-4 | many | TRBD1 | TRBV18
TGCAGCGGTGAACTAGCGGGAGTTCACCAAGAGACCCAGTACTTC | CSGELAGVHQETQYF | TRBJ2-5 | many | TRBD2 | TRBV29-1
TGTGCCAGCAGCTTATATCAGGGATACGAGCAGTACTTC | CASSLYQGYEQYF | TRBJ2-7 | many | . | TRBV7-9
TGTGCCAGCACGGAAGGGGTGACTCTCGGCAATGAGCAGTTCTTC | CASTEGVTLGNEQFF | TRBJ2-1 | few | . | TRBV12-3/TRBV12-4
TGTGCCAGCAGTCCTTATCAGGGCAGGCGTCCGTCTGGGGCCAACGTCCTGACTTTC | CASSPYQGRRPSGANVLTF | TRBJ2-6 | . | . | TRBV27
TGCAGCGTGGGCCACTGGGAGGGGGCGAATGAGCAGTTCTTC | CSVGHWEGANEQFF | TRBJ2-1 | many | . | TRBV29-1
TGTGCCAGCAGCGTTACTAGCGGGAGTCAGGTCGAACAGTACTTC | CASSVTSGSQVEQYF | TRBJ2-7 | few | TRBD2 | TRBV7-9
TGCGCCAGCAGCCATCGACTAGCGGGAGGCACAGATACGCAGTATTTT | CASSHRLAGGTDTQYF | TRBJ2-3 | few | TRBD2 | TRBV4-1
TGTGCCACCCGGACTAGCGGGAACGCAGATACGCAGTATTTT | CATRTSGNADTQYF | TRBJ2-3 | many | TRBD2 | TRBV27
TGTGCCAGCAGCCCCTGGACAGGGGGCACTGTGGAGTTCTTC | CASSPWTGGTVEFF | TRBJ2-1 | many | TRBD1 | TRBV7-2
TGTGCCAGCAGTTACTCCAGGGGTGTCGACGAGCAGTACTTC | CASSYSRGVDEQYF | TRBJ2-7 | . | . | TRBV6-2/TRBV6-3
TGTGCCAGCAGGCCAACAAATCAGCCCCAGCATTTT | CASRPTNQPQHF | TRBJ1-5 | . | . | TRBV6-2/TRBV6-3